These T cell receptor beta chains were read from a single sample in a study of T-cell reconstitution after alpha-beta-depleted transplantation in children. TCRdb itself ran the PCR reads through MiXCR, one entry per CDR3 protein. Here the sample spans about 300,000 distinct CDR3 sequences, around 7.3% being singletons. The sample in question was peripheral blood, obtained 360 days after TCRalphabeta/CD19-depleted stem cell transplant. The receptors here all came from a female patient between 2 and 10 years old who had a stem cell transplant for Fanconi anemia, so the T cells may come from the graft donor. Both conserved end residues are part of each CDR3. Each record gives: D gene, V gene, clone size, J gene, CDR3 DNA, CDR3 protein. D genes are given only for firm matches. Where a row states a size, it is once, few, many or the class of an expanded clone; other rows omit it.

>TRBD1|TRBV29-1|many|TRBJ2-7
TGCAGCGCCAGGACAGGGGAGAGCGAGCAGTACTTC
CSARTGESEQYF
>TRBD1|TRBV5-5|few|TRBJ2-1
TGTGCCAGCAGCCTCCCGGGACAGGGTCTCGATGAGCAGTTCTTC
CASSLPGQGLDEQFF
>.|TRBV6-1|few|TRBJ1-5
TGTGCTTCGGGACGGAGTCGCGATCAGCCCCAGCATTTT
CASGRSRDQPQHF
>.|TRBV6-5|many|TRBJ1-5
TGTGCCAGCAGTTCACTGACAGCGGGCAATCAGCCCCAGCATTTT
CASSSLTAGNQPQHF
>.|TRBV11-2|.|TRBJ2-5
TGTGCCAGCAGCTTAGGAGATAACAAAGAGACCCAGTACTTC
CASSLGDNKETQYF
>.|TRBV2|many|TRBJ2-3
TGTGCCAGCAGTCAGGGAAAGTTCCCAGATACGCAGTATTTT
CASSQGKFPDTQYF
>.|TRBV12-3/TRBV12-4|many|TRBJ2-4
TGTGCCAGCAGTTTGAGGGGCAAAAACATTCAGTACTTC
CASSLRGKNIQYF
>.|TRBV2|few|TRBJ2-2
TGTGCCAGCAGTGAAGCGCCGGGCGTTACGGACACCGGGGAGCTGTTTTTT
CASSEAPGVTDTGELFF
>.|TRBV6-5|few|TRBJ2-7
TGTGCCAGCAGTTACGAAGGAATGGACTACGAGCAGTACTTC
CASSYEGMDYEQYF
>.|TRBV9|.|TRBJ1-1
TGTGCCAGCAGCGTATCGGGATACACTGAAGCTTTCTTT
CASSVSGYTEAFF
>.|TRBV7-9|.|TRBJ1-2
TGTGCCAGCAGCCCAAGTAGGGACACCTTTTATGGCTACACCTTC
CASSPSRDTFYGYTF
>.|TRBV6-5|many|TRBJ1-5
TGTGCCAGCAGTTACAACAGATACAATCAGCCCCAGCATTTT
CASSYNRYNQPQHF
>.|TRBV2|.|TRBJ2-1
TGTGCCAGCAGTGAAGGGGTTAGCTCCTACAATGAGCAGTTCTTC
CASSEGVSSYNEQFF
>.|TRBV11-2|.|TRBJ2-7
TGTGCCAGCAGCTTAGAATGGTACGAGCAGTACTTC
CASSLEWYEQYF
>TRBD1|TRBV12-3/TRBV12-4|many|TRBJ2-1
TGTGCCAGCAGCTCCACAGGGGGCCTATACAATGAGCAGTTCTTC
CASSSTGGLYNEQFF
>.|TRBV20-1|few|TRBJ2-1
TGCAGTGCTACAAGAGCCTCCTACAATGAGCAGTTCTTC
CSATRASYNEQFF
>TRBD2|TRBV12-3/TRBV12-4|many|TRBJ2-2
TGTGCCAGCACCGCACGGGGGGTTGGCGCCGGGGAGCTGTTTTTT
CASTARGVGAGELFF